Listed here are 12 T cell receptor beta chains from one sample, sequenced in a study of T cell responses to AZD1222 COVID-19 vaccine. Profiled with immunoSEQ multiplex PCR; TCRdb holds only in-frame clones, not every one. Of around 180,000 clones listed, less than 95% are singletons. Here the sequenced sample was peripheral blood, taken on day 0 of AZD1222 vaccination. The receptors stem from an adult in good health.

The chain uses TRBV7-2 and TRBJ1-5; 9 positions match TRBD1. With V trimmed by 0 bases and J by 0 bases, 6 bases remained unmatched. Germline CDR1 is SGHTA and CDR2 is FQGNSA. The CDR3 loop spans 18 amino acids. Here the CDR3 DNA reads TGTGCCAGCAGCTTAGCAAGGGACAGGGTTCATAGCAATCAGCCCCAGCATTTT. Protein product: CASSLARDRVHSNQPQHF.

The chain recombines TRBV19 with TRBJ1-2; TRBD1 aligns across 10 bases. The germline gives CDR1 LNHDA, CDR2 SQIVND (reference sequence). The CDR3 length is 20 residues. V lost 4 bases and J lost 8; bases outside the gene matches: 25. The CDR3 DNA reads TGTGCCAGTAGTAGTTCCCGTTGGACAGGGGGTTCCGGGCCTTTCCGGGGCTACACCTTC. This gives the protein CASSSSRWTGGSGPFRGYTF.

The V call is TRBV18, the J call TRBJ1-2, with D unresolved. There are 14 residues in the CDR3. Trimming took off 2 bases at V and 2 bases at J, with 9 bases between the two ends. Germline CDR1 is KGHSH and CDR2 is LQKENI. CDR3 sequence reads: CASSPSAANYGYTF. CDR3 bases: TGTGCCAGCTCACCATCTGCTGCGAACTATGGCTACACCTTC.

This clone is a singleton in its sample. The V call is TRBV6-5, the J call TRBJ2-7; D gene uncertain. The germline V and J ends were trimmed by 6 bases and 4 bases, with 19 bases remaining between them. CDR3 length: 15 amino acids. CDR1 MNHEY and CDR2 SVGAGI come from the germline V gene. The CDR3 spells CASRKRRLGNYEQYF. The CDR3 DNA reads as TGTGCCAGCAGAAAGAGACGTCTGGGAAATTACGAGCAGTACTTC.

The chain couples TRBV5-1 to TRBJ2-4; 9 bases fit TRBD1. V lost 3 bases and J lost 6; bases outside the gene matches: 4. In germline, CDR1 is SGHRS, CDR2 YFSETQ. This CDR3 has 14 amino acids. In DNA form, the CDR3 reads TGCGCCAGCAGCTCCTCGGACAGGGGAAACATTCAGTACTTC. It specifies CASSSSDRGNIQYF.

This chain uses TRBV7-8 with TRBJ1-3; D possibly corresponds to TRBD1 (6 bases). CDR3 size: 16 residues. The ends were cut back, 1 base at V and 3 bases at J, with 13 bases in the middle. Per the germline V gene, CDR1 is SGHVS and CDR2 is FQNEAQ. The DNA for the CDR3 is TGTGCCAGCAGCTTAGGGGCAGGGGTCTTTGGAAACACCATATATTTT. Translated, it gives CASSLGAGVFGNTIYF.

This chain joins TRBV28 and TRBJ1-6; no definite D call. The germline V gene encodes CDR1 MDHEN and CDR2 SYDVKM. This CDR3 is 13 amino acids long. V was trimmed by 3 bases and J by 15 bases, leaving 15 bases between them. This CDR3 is CASSFVQEVYLHF. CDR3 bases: TGTGCCAGCAGTTTTGTCCAGGAAGTCTACCTCCACTTT.

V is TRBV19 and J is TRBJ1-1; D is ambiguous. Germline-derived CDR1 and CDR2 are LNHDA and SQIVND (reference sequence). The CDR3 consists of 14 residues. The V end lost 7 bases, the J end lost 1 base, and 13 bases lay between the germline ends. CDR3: CASNRVTQNTEAFF. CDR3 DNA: TGTGCCAGTAATCGAGTCACACAGAACACTGAAGCTTTCTTT.

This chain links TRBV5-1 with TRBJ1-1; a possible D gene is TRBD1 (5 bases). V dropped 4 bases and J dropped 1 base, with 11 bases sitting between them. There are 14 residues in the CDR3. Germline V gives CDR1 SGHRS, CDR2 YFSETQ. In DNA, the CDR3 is TGCGCCAGCAGCACGGGGACGGAGAACACTGAAGCTTTCTTT. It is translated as CASSTGTENTEAFF.

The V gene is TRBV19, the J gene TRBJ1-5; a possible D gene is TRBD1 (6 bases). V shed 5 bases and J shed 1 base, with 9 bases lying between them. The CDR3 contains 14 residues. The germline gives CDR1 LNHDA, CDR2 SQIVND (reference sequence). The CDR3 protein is CASSWGHSNQPQHF. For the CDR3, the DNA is TGTGCCAGTAGTTGGGGGCACAGCAATCAGCCCCAGCATTTT.

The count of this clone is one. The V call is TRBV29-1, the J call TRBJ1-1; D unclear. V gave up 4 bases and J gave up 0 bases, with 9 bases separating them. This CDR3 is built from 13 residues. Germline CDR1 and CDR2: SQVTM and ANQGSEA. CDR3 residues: CSVGVGMNTEAFF. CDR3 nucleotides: TGCAGCGTTGGGGTGGGAATGAACACTGAAGCTTTCTTT.

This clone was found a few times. CDR3 sequence: CASREPTGASSYTF. DNA for the CDR3: TGTGCCAGCAGGGAGCCGACAGGGGCCTCTAGCTACACCTTC. This chain connects TRBV2 to TRBJ1-2; 8 nucleotides agree with TRBD1. CDR1 and CDR2 from the germline V gene are SNHLY and FYNNEI. The CDR3 covers 14 residues. Trimming at V came to 6 bases and at J to 9 bases, leaving 12 bases not matched to a gene.